This TCR beta chain was sequenced for a study of somatic mutations in cytotoxic T cells in rheumatoid arthritis. Study details: Sorted by flow to nearly 100% purity were some V beta antibody-stained T-cell populations, including V beta1+ cells sequenced for TCRB.

The assay was immunoSEQ multiplex PCR, and TCRdb's table has in-frame clones only and misses some. Among 27,000 or so clones listed, about 87% were seen once. Germline V CDR1 and CDR2: MGHRA, YSYEKL. The CDR3 has 16 amino acids. V shed 4 bases and J 3 bases; nucleotides not matched to a gene: 8. Input material: CD8+ T cells sorted from blood. The receptor was derived from an adult with rheumatoid arthritis. This chain uses TRBV4-1 with TRBJ2-7; 11 nucleotides match TRBD1. CDR3 in DNA: TGCGCCAGCAGCCGCATAGAGGGGACAGGGGGCTACGAGCAGTACTTC. Protein: CASSRIEGTGGYEQYF.